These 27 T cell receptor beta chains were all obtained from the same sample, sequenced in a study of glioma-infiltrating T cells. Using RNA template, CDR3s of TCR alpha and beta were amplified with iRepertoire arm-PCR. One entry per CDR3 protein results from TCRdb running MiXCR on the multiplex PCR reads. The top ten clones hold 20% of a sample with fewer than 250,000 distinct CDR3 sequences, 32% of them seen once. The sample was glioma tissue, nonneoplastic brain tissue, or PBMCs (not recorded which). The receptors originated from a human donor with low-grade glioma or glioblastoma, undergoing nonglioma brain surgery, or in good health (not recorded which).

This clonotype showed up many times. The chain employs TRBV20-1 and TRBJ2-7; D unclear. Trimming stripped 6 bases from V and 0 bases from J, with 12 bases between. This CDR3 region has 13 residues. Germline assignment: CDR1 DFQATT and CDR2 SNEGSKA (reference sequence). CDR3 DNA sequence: TGCAGTGCCGAAGAGACTCTCTCCTACGAGCAGTACTTC. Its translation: CSAEETLSYEQYF.

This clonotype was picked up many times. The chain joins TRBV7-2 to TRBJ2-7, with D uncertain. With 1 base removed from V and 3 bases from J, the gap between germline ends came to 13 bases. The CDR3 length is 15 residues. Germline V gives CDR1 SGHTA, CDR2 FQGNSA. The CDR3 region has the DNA TGTGCCAGCAGCTTAGGAGATTACACTAACTACGAGCAGTACTTC. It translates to CASSLGDYTNYEQYF.

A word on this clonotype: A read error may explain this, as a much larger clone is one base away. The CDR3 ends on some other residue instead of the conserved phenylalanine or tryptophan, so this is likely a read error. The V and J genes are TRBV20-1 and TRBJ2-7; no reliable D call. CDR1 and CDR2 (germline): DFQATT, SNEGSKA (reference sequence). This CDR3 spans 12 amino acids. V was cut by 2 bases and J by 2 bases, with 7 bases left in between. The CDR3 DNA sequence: TGCAGTGCTAGAAAGAGAACCTACGAGCAGTACCTC. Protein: CSARKRTYEQYL.

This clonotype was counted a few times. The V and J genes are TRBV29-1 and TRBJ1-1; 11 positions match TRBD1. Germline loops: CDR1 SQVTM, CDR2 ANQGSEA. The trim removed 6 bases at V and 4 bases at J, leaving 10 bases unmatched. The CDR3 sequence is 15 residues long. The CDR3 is CSVPGQGVGVTEAFF. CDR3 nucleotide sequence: TGCAGCGTGCCGGGACAGGGGGTAGGAGTCACTGAAGCTTTCTTT. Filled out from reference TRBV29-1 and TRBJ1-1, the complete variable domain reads SAVISQKPSRDICQRGTSLTIQCQVDSQVTMMFWYRQQPGQSLTLIATANQGSEATYESGFVIDKFPISRPNLTFSTLTVSNMSPEDSSIYLCSVPGQGVGVTEAFFGQGTRLTVV.

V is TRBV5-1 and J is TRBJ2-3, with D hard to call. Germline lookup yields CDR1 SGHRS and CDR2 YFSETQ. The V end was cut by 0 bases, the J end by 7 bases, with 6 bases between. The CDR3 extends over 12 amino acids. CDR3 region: CASSLVAYTQYF. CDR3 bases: TGCGCCAGCAGCTTGGTCGCGTATACGCAGTATTTT.

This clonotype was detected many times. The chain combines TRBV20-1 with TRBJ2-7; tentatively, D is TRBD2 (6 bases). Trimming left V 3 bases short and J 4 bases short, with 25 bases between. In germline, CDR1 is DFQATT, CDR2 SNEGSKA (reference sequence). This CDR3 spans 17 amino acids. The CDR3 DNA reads TGCAGTGCTAGTGACCAAACTCTAGCAGGAGGGAGGTACGAGCAGTACTTC. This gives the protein CSASDQTLAGGRYEQYF.

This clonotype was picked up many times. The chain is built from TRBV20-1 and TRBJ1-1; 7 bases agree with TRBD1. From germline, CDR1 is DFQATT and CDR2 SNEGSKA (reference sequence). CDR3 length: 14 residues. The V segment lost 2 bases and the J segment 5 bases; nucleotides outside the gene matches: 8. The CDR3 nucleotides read TGCAGTGCTAGATCCGACAGGGTTGGGACTGAAGCTTTCTTT. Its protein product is CSARSDRVGTEAFF.

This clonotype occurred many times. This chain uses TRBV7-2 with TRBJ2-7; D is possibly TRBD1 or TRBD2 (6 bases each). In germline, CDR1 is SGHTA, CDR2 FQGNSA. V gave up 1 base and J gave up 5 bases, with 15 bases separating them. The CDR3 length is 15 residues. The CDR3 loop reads CASSLVGGLNDEQYF. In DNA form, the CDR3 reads TGTGCCAGCAGCTTAGTAGGGGGGTTGAACGACGAGCAGTACTTC.

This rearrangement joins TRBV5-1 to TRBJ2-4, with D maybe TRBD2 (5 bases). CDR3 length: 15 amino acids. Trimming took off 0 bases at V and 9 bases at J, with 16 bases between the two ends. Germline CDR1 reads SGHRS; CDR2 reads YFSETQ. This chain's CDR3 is CASSLEVGSGIIQYF. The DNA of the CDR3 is TGCGCCAGCAGCTTGGAGGTAGGGAGCGGAATCATTCAGTACTTC.

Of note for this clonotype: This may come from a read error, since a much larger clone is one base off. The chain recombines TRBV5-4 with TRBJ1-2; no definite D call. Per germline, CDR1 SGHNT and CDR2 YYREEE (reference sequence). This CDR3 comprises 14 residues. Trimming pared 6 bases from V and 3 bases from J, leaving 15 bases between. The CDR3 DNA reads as TGTGCCAGCAAACGGGAAACCTCTTACTATGGCTACACCTTC. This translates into CASKRETSYYGYTF. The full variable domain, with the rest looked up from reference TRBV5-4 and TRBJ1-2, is ETGVTQSPTHLIKTRGQQVTLRCSSQSGHNTVSWYQQALGQGPQFIFQYYREEENGRGNFPPRFSGLQFPNYSSELNVNALELDDSALYLCASKRETSYYGYTFGSGTRLTVV.

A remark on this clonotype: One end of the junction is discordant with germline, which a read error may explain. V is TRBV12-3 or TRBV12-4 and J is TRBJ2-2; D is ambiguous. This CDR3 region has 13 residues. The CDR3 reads CSSTSQNTGELFF. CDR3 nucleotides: TGTTCCAGCACCTCCCAGAACACCGGGGAGCTGTTTTTT.

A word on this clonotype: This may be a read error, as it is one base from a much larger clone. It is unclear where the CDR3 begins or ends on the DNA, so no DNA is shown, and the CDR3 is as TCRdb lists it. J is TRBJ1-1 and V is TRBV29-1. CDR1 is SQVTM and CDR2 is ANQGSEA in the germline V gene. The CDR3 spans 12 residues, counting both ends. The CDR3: CSVLRAKTEAFF.

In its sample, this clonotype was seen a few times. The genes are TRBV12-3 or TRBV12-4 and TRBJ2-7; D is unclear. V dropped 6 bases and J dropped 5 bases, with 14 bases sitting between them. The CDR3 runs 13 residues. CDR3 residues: CASSVAALNEQYF. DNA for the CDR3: TGTGCCAGCAGCGTGGCGGCCCTGAACGAGCAGTACTTC.

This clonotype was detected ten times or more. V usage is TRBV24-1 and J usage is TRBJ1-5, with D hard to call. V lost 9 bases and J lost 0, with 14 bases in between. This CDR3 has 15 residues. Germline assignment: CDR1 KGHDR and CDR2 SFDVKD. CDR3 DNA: TGTGCCACCGGAGGGTTCAGTGATAGCAATCAGCCCCAGCATTTT. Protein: CATGGFSDSNQPQHF.

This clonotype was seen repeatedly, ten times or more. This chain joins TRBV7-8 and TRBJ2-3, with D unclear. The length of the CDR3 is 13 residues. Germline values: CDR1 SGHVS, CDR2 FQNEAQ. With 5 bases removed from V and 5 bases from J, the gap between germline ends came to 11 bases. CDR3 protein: CASSHDEIDTQYF. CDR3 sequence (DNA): TGTGCCAGCAGCCACGACGAAATAGATACGCAGTATTTT.

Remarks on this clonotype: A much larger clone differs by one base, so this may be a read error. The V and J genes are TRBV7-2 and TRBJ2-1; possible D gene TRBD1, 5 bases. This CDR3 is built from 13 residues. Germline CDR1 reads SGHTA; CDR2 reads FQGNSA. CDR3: CASSLIQGDEKFF. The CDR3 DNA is TGCGCCAGCAGTCTAATCCAGGGTGATGAGAAGTTCTTC.

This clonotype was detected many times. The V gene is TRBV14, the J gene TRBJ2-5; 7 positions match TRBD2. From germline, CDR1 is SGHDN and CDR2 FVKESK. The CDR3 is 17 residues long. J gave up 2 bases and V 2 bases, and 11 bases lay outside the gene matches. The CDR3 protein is CASSQSNFWREQETQYF. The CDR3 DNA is TGTGCCAGCAGCCAATCTAACTTTTGGCGGGAGCAAGAGACCCAGTACTTC.

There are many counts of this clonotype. The CDR3 reads CATSDLHGQPTDTQYF. CDR3 nucleotide sequence: TGTGCCACCAGTGATTTGCATGGACAGCCCACAGATACGCAGTATTTT. The chain carries TRBV24-1 and TRBJ2-3; TRBD1 is a possible D gene (6 bases). The germline CDR1 and CDR2 sequences are KGHDR and SFDVKD. V lost 0 bases and J 2 bases, leaving 11 bases between the germline ends. This CDR3 spans 16 amino acids.

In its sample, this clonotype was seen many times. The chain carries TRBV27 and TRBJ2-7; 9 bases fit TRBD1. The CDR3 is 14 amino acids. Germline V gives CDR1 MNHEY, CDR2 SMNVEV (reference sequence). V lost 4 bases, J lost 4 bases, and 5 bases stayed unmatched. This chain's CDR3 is CASSWGQGGYEQYF. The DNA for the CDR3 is TGTGCCAGCAGTTGGGGACAGGGCGGGTACGAGCAGTACTTC.

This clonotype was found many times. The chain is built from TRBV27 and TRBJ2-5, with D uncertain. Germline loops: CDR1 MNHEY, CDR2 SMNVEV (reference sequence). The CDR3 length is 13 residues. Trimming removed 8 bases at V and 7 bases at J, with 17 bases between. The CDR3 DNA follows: TGTGCCAGCCGACCAACATCCTCCGGGACCCAGTACTTC. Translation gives CASRPTSSGTQYF.

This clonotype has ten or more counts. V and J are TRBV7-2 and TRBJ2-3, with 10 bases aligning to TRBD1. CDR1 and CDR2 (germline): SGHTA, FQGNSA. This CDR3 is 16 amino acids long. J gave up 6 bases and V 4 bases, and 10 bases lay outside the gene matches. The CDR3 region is CASSWDYGTGVDTQYF. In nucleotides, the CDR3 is TGTGCCAGCAGCTGGGACTACGGGACAGGGGTTGATACGCAGTATTTT.

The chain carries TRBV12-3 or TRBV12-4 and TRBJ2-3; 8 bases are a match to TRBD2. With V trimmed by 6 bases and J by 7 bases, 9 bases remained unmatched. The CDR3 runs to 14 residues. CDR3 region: CASRTGTRINTQYF. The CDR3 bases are TGTGCCAGCAGAACCGGGACTAGAATTAATACGCAGTATTTT.

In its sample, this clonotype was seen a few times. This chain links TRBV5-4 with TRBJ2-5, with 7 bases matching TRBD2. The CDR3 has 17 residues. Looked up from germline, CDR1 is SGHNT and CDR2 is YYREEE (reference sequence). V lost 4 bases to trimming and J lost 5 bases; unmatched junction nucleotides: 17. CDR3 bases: TGTGCCAGCAGCGATGGGACTGGGCGGGAGAGGATGGAGACCCAGTACTTC. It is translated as CASSDGTGRERMETQYF. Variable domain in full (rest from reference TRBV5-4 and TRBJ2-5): ETGVTQSPTHLIKTRGQQVTLRCSSQSGHNTVSWYQQALGQGPQFIFQYYREEENGRGNFPPRFSGLQFPNYSSELNVNALELDDSALYLCASSDGTGRERMETQYFGPGTRLLVL.

Here the CDR3 DNA reads TGTGCCAGCAGCTCAAGGGAGGGGAGCGGCAATGAGCAGTTCTTC. This codes for CASSSREGSGNEQFF. The chain employs TRBV7-9 and TRBJ2-1; 7 bases align to TRBD2. Germline CDR1 SEHNR, CDR2 FQNEAQ (reference sequence). Trimming cost V 4 bases and J 6 bases; bases outside gene matches: 9. The CDR3 length is 15 residues.

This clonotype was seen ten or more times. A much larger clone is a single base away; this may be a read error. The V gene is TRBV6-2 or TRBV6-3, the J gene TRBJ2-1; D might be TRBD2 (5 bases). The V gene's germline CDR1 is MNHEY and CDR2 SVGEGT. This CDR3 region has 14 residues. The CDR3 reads CVSSGSSSYNEQFF. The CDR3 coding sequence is TGTGTCAGCAGCGGTTCGAGCTCCTACAATGAGCAGTTCTTC.

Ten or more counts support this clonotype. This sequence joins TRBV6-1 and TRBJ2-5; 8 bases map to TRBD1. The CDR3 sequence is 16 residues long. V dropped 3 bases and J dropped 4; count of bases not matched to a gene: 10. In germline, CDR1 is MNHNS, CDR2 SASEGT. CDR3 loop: CASSDAGQGGGETQYF. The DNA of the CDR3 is TGTGCCAGCAGTGACGCAGGACAGGGTGGAGGAGAGACCCAGTACTTC.

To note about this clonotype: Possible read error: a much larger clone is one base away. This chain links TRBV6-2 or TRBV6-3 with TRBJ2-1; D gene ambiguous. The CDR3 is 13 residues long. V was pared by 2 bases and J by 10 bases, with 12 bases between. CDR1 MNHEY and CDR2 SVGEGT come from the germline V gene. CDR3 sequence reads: CASSYQLLYEQFF. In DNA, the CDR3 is TGTGCCAGCAGTTACCAACTTCTCTACGAGCAGTTCTTC.